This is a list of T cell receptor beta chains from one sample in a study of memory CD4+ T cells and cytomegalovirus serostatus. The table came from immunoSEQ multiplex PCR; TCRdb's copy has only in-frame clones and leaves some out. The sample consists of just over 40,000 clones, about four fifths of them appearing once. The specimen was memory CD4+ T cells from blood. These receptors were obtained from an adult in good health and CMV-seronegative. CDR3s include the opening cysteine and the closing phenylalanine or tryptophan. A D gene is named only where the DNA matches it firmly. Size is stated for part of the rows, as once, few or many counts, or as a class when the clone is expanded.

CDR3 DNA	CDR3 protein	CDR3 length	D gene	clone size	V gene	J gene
TGTGCCAGCAGCAAAGGCCCGGAACGGGACAGGGGGCTAGCGTACTTC	CASSKGPERDRGLAYF	16	.	once	TRBV21-1	TRBJ2-7
TGTGCCAGCAACGAGGGAACTAGAAGCACAGATACGCAGTATTTT	CASNEGTRSTDTQYF	15	.	.	TRBV6-5	TRBJ2-3
TGTGCCTGGAGTCGGACCAGGGAGACCCAGTACTTC	CAWSRTRETQYF	12	.	.	TRBV30	TRBJ2-5
TGTGCCAGCAGCCCAAGTAGGCACACTGAAGCTTTCTTT	CASSPSRHTEAFF	13	.	.	TRBV11-2	TRBJ1-1
TGTGCCACCAGCAGCGGAGGGAACACTGAAGCTTTCTTT	CATSSGGNTEAFF	13	.	.	TRBV15	TRBJ1-1
TGTGCCAGCAGCTTTTGGGGGTTCGGCACTGAAGCTTTCTTT	CASSFWGFGTEAFF	14	.	.	TRBV5-6	TRBJ1-1
TGTGCCAGCAGCTTGGAGAACACAGATACGCAGTATTTT	CASSLENTDTQYF	13	.	.	TRBV7-2	TRBJ2-3
TGTGCCAGCAGCGTCTACAATGAGCAGTTCTTC	CASSVYNEQFF	11	.	.	TRBV5-6	TRBJ2-1
TGTGCCAGCAGCTTTACTCAAGTGGGGTTTGAGCAGTACTTC	CASSFTQVGFEQYF	14	.	.	TRBV5-5	TRBJ2-7
TGTGCCTGGAGTGTACGGGGAGCCGACGAGCAGTACTTC	CAWSVRGADEQYF	13	.	.	TRBV30	TRBJ2-7
TGTGCCAGCAGCCCACAGGGATTCACTGAAGCTTTCTTT	CASSPQGFTEAFF	13	.	.	TRBV7-9	TRBJ1-1
TGCGCCAGCAGCTTGGCGAGGGGGCAAGGCTACACCTTC	CASSLARGQGYTF	13	TRBD1	.	TRBV5-1	TRBJ1-2
TGTGCCAGCATTATGGTATCGGGCGACACCATATATTTT	CASIMVSGDTIYF	13	.	.	TRBV28	TRBJ1-3
TGTGCCAGCAGAGCGCTCCTAGAACGGGGAGGTTCACCCCTCCACTTT	CASRALLERGGSPLHF	16	.	.	TRBV27	TRBJ1-6
TGTGCCAGCAGCCCCCTTGGGGGGCGCGTAGAAGAAAAACTGTTTTTT	CASSPLGGRVEEKLFF	16	.	.	TRBV7-8	TRBJ1-4
TGTGCCAGCAGTTACTCCGGGGAAGTGGAGTCACCCCTCCACTTT	CASSYSGEVESPLHF	15	.	.	TRBV6-5	TRBJ1-6
TGCGCCAGCAGGGTTGAGCTCTCTCGCGTTGAAGCTTTCTTT	CASRVELSRVEAFF	14	.	.	TRBV5-1	TRBJ1-1
TGCGCCAGCAGTGGGATAACGGGGGCGCAAGAGACCCAGTACTTC	CASSGITGAQETQYF	15	.	.	TRBV10-1	TRBJ2-5
TGTGCCAGCAGCTTGGGGGACAGCTCTAATCAGCCCCAGCATTTT	CASSLGDSSNQPQHF	15	TRBD1	.	TRBV7-9	TRBJ1-5
TGTGCCAGCGGAGGAACAGGGGGCTTTCAGCCCCAGCATTTT	CASGGTGGFQPQHF	14	TRBD1	few	TRBV2	TRBJ1-5
TGTGCCAGCAGTTACGAGGGCAGCCGCACCGGGGAGCTGTTTTTT	CASSYEGSRTGELFF	15	.	.	TRBV6-5	TRBJ2-2
TGCGCCAGCAGTGGGCTAGCGGGGGTTGGGACCTACGAGCAGTACTTC	CASSGLAGVGTYEQYF	16	TRBD2	.	TRBV5-1	TRBJ2-7
TGTGCCACCAGCTGGAGCCTTTCGGGCGATCAGCCCCAGCATTTT	CATSWSLSGDQPQHF	15	.	.	TRBV15	TRBJ1-5
TGTGCCAGCGGGGACAGGGGGTGGACTGAAGCTTTCTTT	CASGDRGWTEAFF	13	TRBD1	.	TRBV7-2	TRBJ1-1
TGTGCCAGCAGCTTGTTAGGTGGCGAGCAGTACTTC	CASSLLGGEQYF	12	.	.	TRBV7-8	TRBJ2-7
TGTGCCAGCAGCACACAGGGAGATACTGAAGCTTTCTTT	CASSTQGDTEAFF	13	.	few	TRBV7-2	TRBJ1-1
TGTGCCGGCAACTTTTACAGGGTGAGGGCCAACGTCCTGACTTTC	CAGNFYRVRANVLTF	15	.	.	TRBV6-6	TRBJ2-6
TGCGCCAGCAGCCAAGAGGGCTACACTCCCCAACCCCAGCATTTT	CASSQEGYTPQPQHF	15	.	.	TRBV4-1	TRBJ1-5
TGTGCCAGCAGCTTCCAGCATACTTCCTTCTCTGGAAACACCATATATTTT	CASSFQHTSFSGNTIYF	17	.	.	TRBV11-2	TRBJ1-3
TGTGCCAGCAGCACGGTGGAGCAGGGGGGTTCACCCCTCCACTTT	CASSTVEQGGSPLHF	15	TRBD1	.	TRBV4-2	TRBJ1-6
TGTGCCAGCAGCTTATCGACAGGCAATCAGCCCCAGCATTTT	CASSLSTGNQPQHF	14	.	.	TRBV7-2	TRBJ1-5
TGTGCCAGCAGTTTCCATAGCGGGGGAGAGAAAAACATTCAGTACTTC	CASSFHSGGEKNIQYF	16	TRBD2	.	TRBV27	TRBJ2-4
TGCGCCAGCAGCGACAGGGGGCTGACTAATGAAAAACTGTTTTTT	CASSDRGLTNEKLFF	15	TRBD1	.	TRBV4-1	TRBJ1-4
TGTGCCAGCAGCGAGGATGACAGGAAGGGCTACACCTTC	CASSEDDRKGYTF	13	.	few	TRBV9	TRBJ1-2
TGTGCCAGCTCAACGACAGGGGTGGGCAATCAGCCCCAGCATTTT	CASSTTGVGNQPQHF	15	TRBD1	.	TRBV18	TRBJ1-5
TGTGCCAGCAGTGGGGGCATGAGAAGCGGCACTGAAGCTTTCTTT	CASSGGMRSGTEAFF	15	.	.	TRBV6-1	TRBJ1-1
TGTGCCTGGAGTACAGGACTGAACACTGAAGCTTTCTTT	CAWSTGLNTEAFF	13	.	few	TRBV30	TRBJ1-1
TGTGCCAGCAGTGAAAGGGGCAGGGTGGTTGGAAACACCATATATTTT	CASSERGRVVGNTIYF	16	.	few	TRBV2	TRBJ1-3
TGTGCCAGCAGCTTTAGCCGGGCCGAAGCTTTCTTT	CASSFSRAEAFF	12	.	.	TRBV7-2	TRBJ1-1
TGTGCCAGCAGTTCCGCCCTGCTAGCAGGGGAAGGGGCCAACGTCCTGACTTTC	CASSSALLAGEGANVLTF	18	.	.	TRBV27	TRBJ2-6
TGTGCCAGCAGCTTAGGGCAGGGAATCTATGGCTACACCTTC	CASSLGQGIYGYTF	14	.	.	TRBV7-9	TRBJ1-2
TGTGCCAGCACCCTGGGTCCAGGGGCCTACGAGCAGTACTTC	CASTLGPGAYEQYF	14	.	.	TRBV7-8	TRBJ2-7
TGTGCCAGCAGCTTATGGGGCCGTCTCACCGGGGAGCTGTTTTTT	CASSLWGRLTGELFF	15	.	.	TRBV7-8	TRBJ2-2
TGTGCCAGCACCTTACAGGGGATTGGTAATTCACCCCTCCACTTT	CASTLQGIGNSPLHF	15	TRBD1	.	TRBV4-2	TRBJ1-6
TGTGCCAGCAGTGAAGGAGTCGCCTCCTGGGCTTTCTTT	CASSEGVASWAFF	13	.	.	TRBV6-1	TRBJ1-1
TGTGCCAGCAGTGAAGCGTGGGTAGCGGGACAAGAGACCCAGTACTTC	CASSEAWVAGQETQYF	16	TRBD2	.	TRBV6-1	TRBJ2-5
TGTGCCACCAGGGAACCGATGGGGGGAAATCAGCCCCAGCATTTT	CATREPMGGNQPQHF	15	.	.	TRBV28	TRBJ1-5
TGCGCCAGCAGCGAAACCCTTAGCGGGGGGCCCGAGGAGGAGACCCAGTACTTC	CASSETLSGGPEEETQYF	18	TRBD2	.	TRBV4-3	TRBJ2-5
TGTGCCAGCAGGTCTAGCGGGGGGGCCCCAGATACGCAGTATTTT	CASRSSGGAPDTQYF	15	TRBD2	once	TRBV7-9	TRBJ2-3
TGTGCTGTTTGGGACAGGGCGAACACTGAAGCTTTCTTT	CAVWDRANTEAFF	13	TRBD1	.	TRBV7-7	TRBJ1-1
TGTGCCAGCAGCCCTCAACCCCAGGGACAGGGGTTCTCAGCTTTCTTT	CASSPQPQGQGFSAFF	16	TRBD1	.	TRBV4-2	TRBJ1-1
TGTGCCAGCAGTTTAAGGAGGGACACTGAAGCTTTCTTT	CASSLRRDTEAFF	13	.	.	TRBV28	TRBJ1-1